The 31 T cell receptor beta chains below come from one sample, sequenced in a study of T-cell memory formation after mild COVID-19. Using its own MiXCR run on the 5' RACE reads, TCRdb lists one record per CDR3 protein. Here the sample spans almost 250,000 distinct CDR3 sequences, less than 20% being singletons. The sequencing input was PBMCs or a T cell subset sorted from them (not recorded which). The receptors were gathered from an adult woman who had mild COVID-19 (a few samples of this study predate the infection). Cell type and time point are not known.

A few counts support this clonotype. CDR3 nucleotide sequence: TGCAGTGCTAGATCAGGGCAGGTAAAAAACATTCAGTACTTC. Its translation is CSARSGQVKNIQYF. The genes are TRBV20-1 and TRBJ2-4; perhaps TRBD1 as D (5 bases). Deletions cut 2 bases from V and 4 bases from J, with 12 bases between. Germline values: CDR1 DFQATT, CDR2 SNEGSKA (reference sequence). This CDR3 is built from 14 residues.

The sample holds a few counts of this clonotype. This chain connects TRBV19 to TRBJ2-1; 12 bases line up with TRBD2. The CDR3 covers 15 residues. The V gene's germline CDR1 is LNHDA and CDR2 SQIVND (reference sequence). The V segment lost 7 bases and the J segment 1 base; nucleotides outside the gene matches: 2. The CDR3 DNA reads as TGTGCCAGTATGACTAGCGGGAGATCCTACAATGAGCAGTTCTTC. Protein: CASMTSGRSYNEQFF. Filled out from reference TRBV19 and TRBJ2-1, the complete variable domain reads DGGITQSPKYLFRKEGQNVTLSCEQNLNHDAMYWYRQDPGQGLRLIYYSQIVNDFQKGDIAEGYSVSREKKESFPLTVTSAQKNPTAFYLCASMTSGRSYNEQFFGPGTRLTVL.

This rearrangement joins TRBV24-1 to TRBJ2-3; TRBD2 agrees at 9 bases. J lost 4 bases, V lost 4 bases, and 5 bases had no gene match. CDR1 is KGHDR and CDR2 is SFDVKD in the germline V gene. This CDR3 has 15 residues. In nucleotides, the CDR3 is TGTGCCACCAGTGAATCAGCGGGGGGAGCAGATACGCAGTATTTT. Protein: CATSESAGGADTQYF.

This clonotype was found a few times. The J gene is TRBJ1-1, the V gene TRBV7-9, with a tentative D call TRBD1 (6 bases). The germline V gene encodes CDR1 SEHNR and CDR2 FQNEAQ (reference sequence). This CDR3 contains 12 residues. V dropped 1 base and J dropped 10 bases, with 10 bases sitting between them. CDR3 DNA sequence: TGTGCCAGCAGCTTAGACAGGGTGGGAGCTTTCTTT. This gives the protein CASSLDRVGAFF.

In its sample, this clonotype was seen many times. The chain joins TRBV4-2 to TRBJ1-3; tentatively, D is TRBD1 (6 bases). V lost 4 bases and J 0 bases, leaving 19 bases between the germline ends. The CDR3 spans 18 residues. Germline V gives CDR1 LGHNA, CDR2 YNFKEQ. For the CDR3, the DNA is TGTGCCAGCAGCCCACGCTTAACCGCCAGGGGCTCTGGAAACACCATATATTTT. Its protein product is CASSPRLTARGSGNTIYF.

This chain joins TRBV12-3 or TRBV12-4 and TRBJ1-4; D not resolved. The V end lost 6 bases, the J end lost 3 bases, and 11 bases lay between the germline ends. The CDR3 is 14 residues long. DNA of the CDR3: TGTGCCAGCAGCCGCAGTCTCCCTAATGAAAAACTGTTTTTT. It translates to CASSRSLPNEKLFF.

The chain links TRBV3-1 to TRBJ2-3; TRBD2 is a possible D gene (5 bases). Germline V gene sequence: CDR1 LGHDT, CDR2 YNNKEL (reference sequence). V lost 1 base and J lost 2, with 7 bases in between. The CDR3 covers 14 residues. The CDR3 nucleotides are TGTGCCAGCAGCCAAGGGACTGCCACAGATACGCAGTATTTT. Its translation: CASSQGTATDTQYF.

The CDR3 loop reads CASSFLAASGGHEQYF. CDR3 DNA: TGTGCCAGCAGTTTCCTAGCGGCTTCAGGGGGCCACGAGCAGTACTTC. The gene calls are TRBV12-3 or TRBV12-4 and TRBJ2-7, with D perhaps matching TRBD1 (8 bases). Trimming took off 3 bases at V and 5 bases at J, with 20 bases between the two ends. CDR3 size: 16 residues.

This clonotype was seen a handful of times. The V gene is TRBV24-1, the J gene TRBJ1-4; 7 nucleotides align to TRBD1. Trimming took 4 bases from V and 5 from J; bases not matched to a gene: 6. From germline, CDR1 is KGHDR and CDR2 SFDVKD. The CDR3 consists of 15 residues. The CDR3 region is CATSEAGGPNEKLFF. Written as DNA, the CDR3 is TGTGCCACCAGTGAGGCAGGGGGACCAAATGAAAAACTGTTTTTT.

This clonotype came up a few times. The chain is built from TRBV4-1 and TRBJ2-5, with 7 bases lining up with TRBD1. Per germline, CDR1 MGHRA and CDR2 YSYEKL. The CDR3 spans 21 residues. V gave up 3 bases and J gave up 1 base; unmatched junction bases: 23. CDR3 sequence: CASSHPRDRAEETIVQETQYF. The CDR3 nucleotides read TGCGCCAGCAGCCACCCTAGAGACAGGGCCGAGGAAACCATCGTCCAAGAGACCCAGTACTTC.

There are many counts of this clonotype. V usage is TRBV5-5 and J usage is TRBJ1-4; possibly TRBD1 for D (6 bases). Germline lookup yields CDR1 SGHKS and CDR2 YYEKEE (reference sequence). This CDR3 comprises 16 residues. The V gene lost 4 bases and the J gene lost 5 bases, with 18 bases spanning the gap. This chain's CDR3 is CASSRQYTGSNEKLFF. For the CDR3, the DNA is TGTGCCAGCAGCCGGCAATACACAGGGTCCAATGAAAAACTGTTTTTT.

The CDR3 DNA reads TGTGCCAGCAGGAGGGGACAGGGTCGAACAACTAATGAAAAACTGTTTTTT. Protein sequence: CASRRGQGRTTNEKLFF. This chain links TRBV27 with TRBJ1-4; 9 nucleotides line up with TRBD1. CDR3 length: 17 residues. Germline V gene lookup returns CDR1 MNHEY and CDR2 SMNVEV (reference sequence). Unmatched junction bases numbered 8, after V lost 6 bases and J lost 0 bases. Full variable domain (missing parts from reference TRBV27 and TRBJ1-4): EAQVTQNPRYLITVTGKKLTVTCSQNMNHEYMSWYRQDPGLGLRQIYYSMNVEVTDKGDVPEGYKVSRKEKRNFPLILESPSPNQTSLYFCASRRGQGRTTNEKLFFGSGTQLSVL.

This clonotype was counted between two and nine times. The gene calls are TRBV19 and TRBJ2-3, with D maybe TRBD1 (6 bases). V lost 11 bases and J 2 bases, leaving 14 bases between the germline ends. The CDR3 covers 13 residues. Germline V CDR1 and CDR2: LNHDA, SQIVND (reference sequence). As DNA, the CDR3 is TGTGCCGGGGCGGACAGTTCCACAGATACGCAGTATTTT. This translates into CAGADSSTDTQYF.

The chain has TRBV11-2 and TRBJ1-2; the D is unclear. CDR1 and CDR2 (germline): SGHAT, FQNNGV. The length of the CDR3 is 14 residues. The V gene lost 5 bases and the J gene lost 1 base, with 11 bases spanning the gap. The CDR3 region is CASSAVKDNYGYTF. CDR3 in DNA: TGTGCCAGCAGCGCCGTAAAAGATAACTATGGCTACACCTTC. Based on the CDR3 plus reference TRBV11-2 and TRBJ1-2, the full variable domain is EAGVAQSPRYKIIEKRQSVAFWCNPISGHATLYWYQQILGQGPKLLIQFQNNGVVDDSQLPKDRFSAERLKGVDSTLKIQPAKLEDSAVYLCASSAVKDNYGYTFGSGTRLTVV.

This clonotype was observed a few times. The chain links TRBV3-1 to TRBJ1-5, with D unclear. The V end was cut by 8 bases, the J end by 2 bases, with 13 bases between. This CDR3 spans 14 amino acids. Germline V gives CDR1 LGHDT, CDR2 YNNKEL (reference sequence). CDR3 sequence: CASAPTQGNQPQHF. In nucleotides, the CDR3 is TGTGCCAGCGCCCCAACACAAGGCAATCAGCCCCAGCATTTT. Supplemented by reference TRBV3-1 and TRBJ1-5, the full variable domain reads DTAVSQTPKYLVTQMGNDKSIKCEQNLGHDTMYWYKQDSKKFLKIMFSYNNKELIINETVPNRFSPKSPDKAHLNLHINSLELGDSAVYFCASAPTQGNQPQHFGDGTRLSIL.

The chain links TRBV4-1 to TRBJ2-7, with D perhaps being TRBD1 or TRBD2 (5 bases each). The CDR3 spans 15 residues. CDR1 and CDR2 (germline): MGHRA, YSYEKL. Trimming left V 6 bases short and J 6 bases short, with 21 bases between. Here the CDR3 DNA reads TGCGCCAGCAGGGACTTGAGGGGTGTTCAGGGCGAGCAGTACTTC. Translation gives CASRDLRGVQGEQYF.

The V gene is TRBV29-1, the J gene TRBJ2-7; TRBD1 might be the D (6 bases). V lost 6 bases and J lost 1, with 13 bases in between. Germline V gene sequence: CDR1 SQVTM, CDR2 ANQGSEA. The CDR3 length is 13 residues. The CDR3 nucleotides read TGCAGCGTATATACAGGGTCATCCTACGAGCAGTACTTC. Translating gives CSVYTGSSYEQYF.

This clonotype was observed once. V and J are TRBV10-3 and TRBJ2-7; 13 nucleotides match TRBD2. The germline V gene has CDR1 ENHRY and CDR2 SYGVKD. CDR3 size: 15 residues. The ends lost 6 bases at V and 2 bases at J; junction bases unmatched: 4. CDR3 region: CAIRTSGGATYEQYF. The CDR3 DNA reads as TGTGCCATCAGAACTAGCGGGGGGGCCACCTACGAGCAGTACTTC.

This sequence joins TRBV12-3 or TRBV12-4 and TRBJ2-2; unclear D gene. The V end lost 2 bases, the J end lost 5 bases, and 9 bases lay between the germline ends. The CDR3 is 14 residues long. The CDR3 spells CASSLKRSTGELFF. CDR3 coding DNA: TGTGCCAGCAGTTTAAAACGGTCTACCGGGGAGCTGTTTTTT.

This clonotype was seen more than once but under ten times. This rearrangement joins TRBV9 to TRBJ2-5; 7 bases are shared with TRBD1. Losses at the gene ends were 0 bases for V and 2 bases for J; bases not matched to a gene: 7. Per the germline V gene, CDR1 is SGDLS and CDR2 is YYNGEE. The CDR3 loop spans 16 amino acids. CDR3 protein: CASSVGAWDRQETQYF. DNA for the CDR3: TGTGCCAGCAGCGTAGGGGCTTGGGACAGACAAGAGACCCAGTACTTC.

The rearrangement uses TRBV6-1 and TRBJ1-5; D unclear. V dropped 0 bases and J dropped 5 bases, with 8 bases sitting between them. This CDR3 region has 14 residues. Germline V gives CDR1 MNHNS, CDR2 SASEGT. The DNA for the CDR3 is TGTGCCAGCAGTGAAGCTCTGGTGGATCAGCCCCAGCATTTT. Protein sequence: CASSEALVDQPQHF.

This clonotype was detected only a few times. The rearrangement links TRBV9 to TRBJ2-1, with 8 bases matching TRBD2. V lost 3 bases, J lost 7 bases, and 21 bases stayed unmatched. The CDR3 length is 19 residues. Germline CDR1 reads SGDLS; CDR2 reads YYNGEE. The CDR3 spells CASSAGRAGGSPGVNEQFF. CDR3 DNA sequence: TGTGCCAGCAGCGCAGGTCGCGCGGGGGGCTCCCCAGGTGTGAATGAGCAGTTCTTC.

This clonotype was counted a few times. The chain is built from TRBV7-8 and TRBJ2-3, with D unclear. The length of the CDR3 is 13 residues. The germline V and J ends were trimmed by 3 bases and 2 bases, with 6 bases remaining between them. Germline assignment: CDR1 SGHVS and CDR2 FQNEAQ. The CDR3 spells CASSFTVTDTQYF. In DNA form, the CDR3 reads TGTGCCAGCAGCTTTACTGTCACAGATACGCAGTATTTT. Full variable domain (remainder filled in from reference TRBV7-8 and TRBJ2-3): GAGVSQSPRYKVAKRGQDVALRCDPISGHVSLFWYQQALGQGPEFLTYFQNEAQLDKSGLPSDRFFAERPEGSVSTLKIQRTQQEDSAVYLCASSFTVTDTQYFGPGTRLTVL.

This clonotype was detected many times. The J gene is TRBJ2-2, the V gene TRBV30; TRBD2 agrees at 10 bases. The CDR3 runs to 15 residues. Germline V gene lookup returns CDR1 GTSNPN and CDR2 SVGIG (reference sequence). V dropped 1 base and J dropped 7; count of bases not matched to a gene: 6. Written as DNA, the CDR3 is TGTGCCTGGAGTGGTCTAGCGGGAGCGATCGGGGAGCTGTTTTTT. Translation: CAWSGLAGAIGELFF.

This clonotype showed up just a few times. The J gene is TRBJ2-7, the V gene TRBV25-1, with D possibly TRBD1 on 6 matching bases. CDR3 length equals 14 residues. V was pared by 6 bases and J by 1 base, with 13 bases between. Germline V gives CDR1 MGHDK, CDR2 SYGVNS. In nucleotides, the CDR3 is TGTGCCAGCAGGAGGGGACACCCTTCCTACGAGCAGTACTTC. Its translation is CASRRGHPSYEQYF.

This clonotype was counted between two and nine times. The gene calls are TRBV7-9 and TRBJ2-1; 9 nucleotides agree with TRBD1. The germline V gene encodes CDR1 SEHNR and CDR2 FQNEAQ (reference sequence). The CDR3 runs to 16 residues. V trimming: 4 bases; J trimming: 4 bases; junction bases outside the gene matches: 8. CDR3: CASSSGGQGVYNEQFF. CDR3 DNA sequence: TGTGCCAGCAGCTCAGGGGGACAGGGAGTTTACAATGAGCAGTTCTTC.

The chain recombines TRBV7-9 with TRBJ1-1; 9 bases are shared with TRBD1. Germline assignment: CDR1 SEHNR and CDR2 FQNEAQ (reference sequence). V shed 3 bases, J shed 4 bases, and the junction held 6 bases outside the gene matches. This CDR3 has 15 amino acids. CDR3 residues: CASSFGQGTGTEAFF. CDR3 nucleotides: TGTGCCAGCAGCTTCGGACAGGGGACGGGCACTGAAGCTTTCTTT.

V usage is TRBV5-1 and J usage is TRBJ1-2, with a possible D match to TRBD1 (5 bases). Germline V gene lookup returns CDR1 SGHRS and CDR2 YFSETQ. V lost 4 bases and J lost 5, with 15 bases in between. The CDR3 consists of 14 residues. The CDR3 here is CASSRLTGDYGYTF. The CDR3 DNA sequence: TGCGCCAGCAGCCGCCTCACAGGTGATTATGGCTACACCTTC. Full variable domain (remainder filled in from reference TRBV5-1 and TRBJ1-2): KAGVTQTPRYLIKTRGQQVTLSCSPISGHRSVSWYQQTPGQGLQFLFEYFSETQRNKGNFPGRFSGRQFSNSRSEMNVSTLELGDSALYLCASSRLTGDYGYTFGSGTRLTVV.

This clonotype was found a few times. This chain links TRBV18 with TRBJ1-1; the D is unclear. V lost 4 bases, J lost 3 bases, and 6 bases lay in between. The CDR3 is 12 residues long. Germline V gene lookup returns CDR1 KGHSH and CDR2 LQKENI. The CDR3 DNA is TGTGCCAGCTCACAAATTTACACTGAAGCTTTCTTT. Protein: CASSQIYTEAFF.

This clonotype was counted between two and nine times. CDR3 sequence: CASSYGGRSDTQYF. The CDR3 nucleotides are TGCGCCAGCAGCTATGGGGGGAGATCAGATACGCAGTATTTT. The chain couples TRBV5-1 to TRBJ2-3, with D tentatively TRBD2 (6 bases). V lost 3 bases to trimming and J lost 4 bases, with 12 bases between them. This CDR3 is 14 amino acids long. The germline gives CDR1 SGHRS, CDR2 YFSETQ.

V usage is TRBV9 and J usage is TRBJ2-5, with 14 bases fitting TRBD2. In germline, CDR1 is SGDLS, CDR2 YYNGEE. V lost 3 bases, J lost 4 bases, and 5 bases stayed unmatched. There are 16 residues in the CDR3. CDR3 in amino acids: CASSARLAGGPETQYF. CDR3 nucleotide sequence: TGTGCCAGCAGCGCGAGACTAGCGGGGGGGCCAGAGACCCAGTACTTC.